These 4 T cell receptor beta chains were sequenced from one sample in a study of cytotoxic CD8 clonotypes in ibrutinib-treated CLL. This table comes from immunoSEQ multiplex PCR, and its TCRdb copy is limited to in-frame clones, with some not included. The sample shows about 160,000 clones, approximately 91% of them seen only once. This specimen consisted of PBMCs, obtained at disease progression, from a patient treated with ibrutinib. The receptors stem from a human donor with chronic lymphocytic leukemia.

This chain joins TRBV2 and TRBJ1-1; unclear D gene. The CDR3 extends over 12 amino acids. V was clipped by 5 bases and J by 4 bases, with 8 bases between them. Germline assignment: CDR1 SNHLY and CDR2 FYNNEI. CDR3: CASSPGITEAFF. CDR3 nucleotide sequence: TGTGCCAGCAGTCCCGGGATCACTGAAGCTTTCTTT. Based on the CDR3 plus reference TRBV2 and TRBJ1-1, the full variable domain is EPEVTQTPSHQVTQMGQEVILRCVPISNHLYFYWYRQILGQKVEFLVSFYNNEISEKSEIFDDQFSVERPDGSNFTLKIRSTKLEDSAMYFCASSPGITEAFFGQGTRLTVV.

The gene calls are TRBV11-2 and TRBJ2-7; D is undetermined. Trimming removed 5 bases at V and 0 bases at J, with 14 bases between. CDR1 is SGHAT and CDR2 is FQNNGV in the germline V gene. The CDR3 runs 15 residues. DNA of the CDR3: TGTGCCAGCAGCCCCGGGCCGAAGGGCTCCTACGAGCAGTACTTC. This codes for CASSPGPKGSYEQYF.

V gene TRBV6-5 combines with J gene TRBJ1-3; no reliable D call. Trimming took off 6 bases at V and 0 bases at J, with 12 bases between the two ends. CDR3 size: 15 residues. CDR1 MNHEY and CDR2 SVGAGI come from the germline V gene. The CDR3 protein is CASSRDGRSGNTIYF. Here the CDR3 DNA reads TGTGCCAGCAGCAGAGACGGACGCTCTGGAAACACCATATATTTT.

This clone was counted once. V usage is TRBV28 and J usage is TRBJ1-2; possible D gene TRBD1, 5 bases. Between the trimmed V and J ends, which lost 8 bases and 2 bases, there was a span of 12 bases. The V gene's germline CDR1 is MDHEN and CDR2 SYDVKM. The CDR3 runs to 13 residues. The CDR3 region is CASSGGVNYGYTF. DNA for the CDR3: TGTGCCAGCTCTGGGGGGGTCAACTATGGCTACACCTTC.